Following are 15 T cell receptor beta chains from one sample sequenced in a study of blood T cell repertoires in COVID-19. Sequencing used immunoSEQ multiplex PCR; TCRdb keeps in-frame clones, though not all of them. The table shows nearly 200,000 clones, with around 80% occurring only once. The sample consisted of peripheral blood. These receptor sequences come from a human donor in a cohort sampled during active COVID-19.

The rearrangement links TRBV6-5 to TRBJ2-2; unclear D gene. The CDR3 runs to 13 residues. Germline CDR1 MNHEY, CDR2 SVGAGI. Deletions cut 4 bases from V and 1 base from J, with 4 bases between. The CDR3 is CASSLENTGELFF. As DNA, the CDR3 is TGTGCCAGCAGTTTAGAGAACACCGGGGAGCTGTTTTTT.

The chain's CDR3 is CASSRESSGNTIYF. CDR3 DNA: TGTGCCAGCAGCCGGGAGAGCTCTGGAAACACCATATATTTT. The V gene is TRBV6-5, the J gene TRBJ1-3; D gene uncertain. With 6 bases removed from V and 0 bases from J, the gap between germline ends came to 9 bases. Germline assignment: CDR1 MNHEY and CDR2 SVGAGI. This CDR3 is built from 14 residues.

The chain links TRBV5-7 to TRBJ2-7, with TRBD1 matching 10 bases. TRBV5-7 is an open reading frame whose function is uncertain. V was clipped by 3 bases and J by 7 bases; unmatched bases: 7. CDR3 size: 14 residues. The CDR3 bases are TGTGCCAGCAGCTATGGACAGGGGGTATGGGAGCAGTACGTC. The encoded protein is CASSYGQGVWEQYV.

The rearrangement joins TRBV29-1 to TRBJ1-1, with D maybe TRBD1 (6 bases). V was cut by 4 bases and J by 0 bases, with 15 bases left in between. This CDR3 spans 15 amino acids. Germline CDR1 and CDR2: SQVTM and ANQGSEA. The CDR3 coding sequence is TGCAGCGTTGGGGACATCCACCCCGTGAACACTGAAGCTTTCTTT. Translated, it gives CSVGDIHPVNTEAFF. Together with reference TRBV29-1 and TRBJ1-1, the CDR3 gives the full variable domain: SAVISQKPSRDICQRGTSLTIQCQVDSQVTMMFWYRQQPGQSLTLIATANQGSEATYESGFVIDKFPISRPNLTFSTLTVSNMSPEDSSIYLCSVGDIHPVNTEAFFGQGTRLTVV.

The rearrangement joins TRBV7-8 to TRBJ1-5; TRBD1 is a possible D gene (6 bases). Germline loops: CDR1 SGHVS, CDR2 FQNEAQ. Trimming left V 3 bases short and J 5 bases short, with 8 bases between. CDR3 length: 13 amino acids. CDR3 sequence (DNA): TGTGCCAGCAGCTTCAGGGGACATCAGCCCCAGCATTTT. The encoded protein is CASSFRGHQPQHF.

The DNA of the CDR3 is TGTGCCAGCAGCGGCAGGGGGAATCCAGATACGCAGTATTTT. This translates into CASSGRGNPDTQYF. The chain links TRBV6-5 to TRBJ2-3; 7 nucleotides align to TRBD1. This CDR3 is built from 14 residues. With 6 bases clipped from V and 4 bases from J, the junction kept 7 bases outside the gene matches. CDR1 is MNHEY, CDR2 SVGAGI, per germline.

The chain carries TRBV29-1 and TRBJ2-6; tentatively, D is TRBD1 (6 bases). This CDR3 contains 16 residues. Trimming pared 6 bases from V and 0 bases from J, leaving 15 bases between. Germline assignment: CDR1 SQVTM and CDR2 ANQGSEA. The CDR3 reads CSVRDTMSSGANVLTF. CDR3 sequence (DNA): TGCAGCGTCCGGGACACTATGAGCTCTGGGGCCAACGTCCTGACTTTC.

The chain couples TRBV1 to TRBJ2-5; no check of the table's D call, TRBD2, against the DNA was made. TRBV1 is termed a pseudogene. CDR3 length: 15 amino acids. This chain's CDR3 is CTSTTASGRRETQYF. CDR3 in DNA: TGCACCAGCACGACGGCTAGCGGGAGGAGGGAGACCCAGTACTTC.

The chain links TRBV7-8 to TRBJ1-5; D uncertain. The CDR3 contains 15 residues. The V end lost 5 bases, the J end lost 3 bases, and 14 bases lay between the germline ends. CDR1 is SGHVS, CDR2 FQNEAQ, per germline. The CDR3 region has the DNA TGTGCCAGCAGCCGCGGGAGGGCCATCAATCAGCCCCAGCATTTT. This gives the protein CASSRGRAINQPQHF. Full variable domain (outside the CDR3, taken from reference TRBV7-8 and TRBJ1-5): GAGVSQSPRYKVAKRGQDVALRCDPISGHVSLFWYQQALGQGPEFLTYFQNEAQLDKSGLPSDRFFAERPEGSVSTLKIQRTQQEDSAVYLCASSRGRAINQPQHFGDGTRLSIL.

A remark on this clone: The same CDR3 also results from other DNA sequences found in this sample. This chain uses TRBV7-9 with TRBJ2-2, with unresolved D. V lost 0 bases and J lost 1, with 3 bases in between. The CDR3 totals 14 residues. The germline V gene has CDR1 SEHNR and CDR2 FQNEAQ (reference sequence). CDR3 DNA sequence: TGTGCCAGCAGCTTAGCGCGGAACACCGGGGAGCTGTTTTTT. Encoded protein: CASSLARNTGELFF.

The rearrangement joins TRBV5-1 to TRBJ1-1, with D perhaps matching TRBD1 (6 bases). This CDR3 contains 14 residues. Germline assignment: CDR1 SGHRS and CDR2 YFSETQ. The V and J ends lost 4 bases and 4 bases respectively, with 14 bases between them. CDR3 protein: CASSVGALGTEAFF. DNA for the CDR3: TGCGCCAGCAGCGTGGGGGCGTTAGGCACTGAAGCTTTCTTT.

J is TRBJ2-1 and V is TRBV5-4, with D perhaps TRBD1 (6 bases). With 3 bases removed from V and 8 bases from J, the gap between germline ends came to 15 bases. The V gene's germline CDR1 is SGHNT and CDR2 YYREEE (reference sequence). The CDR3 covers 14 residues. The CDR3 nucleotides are TGTGCCAGCAGCTCAGGGGTTTCTCCACATGAGCAGTTCTTC. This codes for CASSSGVSPHEQFF.

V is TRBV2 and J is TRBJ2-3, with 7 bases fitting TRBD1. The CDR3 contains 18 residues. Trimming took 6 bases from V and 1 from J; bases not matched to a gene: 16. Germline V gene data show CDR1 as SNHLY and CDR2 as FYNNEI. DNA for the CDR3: TGTGCCAGCAGAGATGACAGGGACATAATTGCTGGCACAGATACGCAGTATTTT. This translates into CASRDDRDIIAGTDTQYF.

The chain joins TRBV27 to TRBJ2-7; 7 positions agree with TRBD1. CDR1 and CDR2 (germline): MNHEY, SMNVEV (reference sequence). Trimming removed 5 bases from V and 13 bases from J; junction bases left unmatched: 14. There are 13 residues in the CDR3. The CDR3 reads CASSLRRGTEVYV. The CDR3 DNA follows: TGTGCCAGCAGTCTACGCCGAGGGACAGAAGTCTACGTC.

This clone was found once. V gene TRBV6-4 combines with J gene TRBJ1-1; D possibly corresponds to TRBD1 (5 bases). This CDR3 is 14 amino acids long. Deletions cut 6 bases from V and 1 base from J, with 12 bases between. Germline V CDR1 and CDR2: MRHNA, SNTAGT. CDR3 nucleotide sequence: TGTGCCAGCAGACGAGATGGACAGAACACTGAAGCTTTCTTT. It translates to CASRRDGQNTEAFF.